A selection of T cell receptor beta chains follows, all from one sample in a study of T cell changes during pregnancy in multiple sclerosis. The repertoire was sequenced with immunoSEQ multiplex PCR; TCRdb's copy has only in-frame clones and lacks some. The sample shows 45,000 to 60,000 clones, 85% to 95% of them seen only once. Sequencing was performed on CD4+ T cells from peripheral blood mononuclear cells, taken in the third trimester of pregnancy. The source of these receptors is a female donor with multiple sclerosis, enrolled in a pregnancy study. CDR3s include the opening cysteine and the closing phenylalanine or tryptophan. Fields, in order: D gene, V gene, J gene, clone size, CDR3 length, CDR3 protein, CDR3 DNA. The D gene is left open where the match is weak. A clone size is listed for some rows: how often the clone was seen (once, few, many), or a class if it is expanded.

.	TRBV14	TRBJ1-6	few	14	CASSQGRGPSPLHF	TGTGCCAGCAGCCAAGGCAGGGGCCCATCACCCCTCCACTTT
TRBD1	TRBV29-1	TRBJ1-4	.	16	CSVRGGRTGVDEKLFF	TGCAGCGTGCGTGGTGGGCGGACAGGGGTGGATGAAAAACTGTTTTTT
TRBD1	TRBV29-1	TRBJ2-7	once	16	CSVVAHRQGSSYEQYF	TGCAGCGTCGTCGCGCATAGACAGGGGAGCTCCTACGAGCAGTACTTC
.	TRBV2	TRBJ1-5	.	13	CASSGLSNQPQHF	TGTGCCAGCAGTGGTCTTAGCAATCAGCCCCAGCATTTT
TRBD1	TRBV2	TRBJ2-1	.	13	CASTEDRDNEQFF	TGTGCCAGTACCGAGGACAGGGACAATGAGCAGTTCTTC
TRBD1	TRBV6-5	TRBJ1-4	.	16	CASSLARGRGVEKLFF	TGTGCCAGCAGTTTGGCCAGGGGGCGAGGAGTCGAAAAACTGTTTTTT
TRBD2	TRBV15	TRBJ2-6	.	16	CATSRSSGVGEGVLTF	TGTGCCACCAGCAGAAGCTCGGGCGTCGGGGAGGGCGTCCTGACTTTC
TRBD1	TRBV19	TRBJ1-1	once	17	CASSIPGTGGLNTEAFF	TGTGCCAGTAGTATCCCCGGGACAGGGGGCCTGAACACTGAAGCTTTCTTT
TRBD1	TRBV5-8	TRBJ1-4	once	16	CASSLGRQGAGEKLFF	TGTGCCAGCAGCTTGGGGAGACAGGGGGCTGGTGAAAAACTGTTTTTT
TRBD1	TRBV6-1	TRBJ1-3	.	14	CASSIQGAGNTIYF	TGTGCCAGCAGCATCCAGGGGGCTGGAAACACCATATATTTT
.	TRBV5-5	TRBJ1-2	.	13	CASSLVEGYGYTF	TGTGCCAGCAGCTTGGTTGAGGGCTATGGCTACACCTTC
.	TRBV2	TRBJ2-3	few	13	CASLRTVTDTQYF	TGTGCCAGCCTCAGGACAGTCACAGATACGCAGTATTTT
.	TRBV9	TRBJ1-1	.	13	CASSVRVNTEAFF	TGTGCCAGCAGCGTCAGGGTAAACACTGAAGCTTTCTTT
TRBD2	TRBV5-1	TRBJ2-7	.	14	CASSHPGGMDEQYF	TGCGCCAGCAGCCACCCGGGGGGGATGGACGAGCAGTACTTC
.	TRBV7-9	TRBJ1-1	.	15	CASSLDGQPNTEAFF	TGTGCCAGCAGCTTAGACGGACAACCGAACACTGAAGCTTTCTTT
.	TRBV5-4	TRBJ1-3	.	14	CASSFQPGGNTIYF	TGTGCCAGCAGCTTTCAACCAGGGGGAAACACCATATATTTT
.	TRBV9	TRBJ2-1	.	15	CASSVSEGTYNEQFF	TGTGCCAGCAGCGTTAGCGAGGGAACCTACAATGAGCAGTTCTTC
TRBD1	TRBV7-8	TRBJ1-1	.	17	CASSASPRQGGNTEAFF	TGTGCCAGCAGCGCCTCACCCCGACAGGGGGGGAACACTGAAGCTTTCTTT
TRBD1	TRBV6-5	TRBJ2-5	.	15	CASSYGPTGEQTQYF	TGTGCCAGCAGTTACGGCCCGACAGGGGAACAGACCCAGTACTTC
TRBD2	TRBV9	TRBJ2-5	.	15	CASSEQTGGAETQYF	TGTGCCAGCAGCGAACAGACGGGAGGAGCAGAGACCCAGTACTTC
.	TRBV30	TRBJ2-3	.	15	CAWSTPEGGTDTQYF	TGTGCCTGGAGTACCCCTGAGGGGGGCACAGATACGCAGTATTTT
.	TRBV9	TRBJ2-1	.	16	CASSVAQGRGYNEQFF	TGTGCCAGCAGCGTAGCTCAGGGGAGGGGGTACAATGAGCAGTTCTTC
TRBD2	TRBV9	TRBJ2-2	.	17	CASSVTAGGPVGGELFF	TGTGCCAGCAGCGTGACAGCGGGGGGGCCGGTGGGCGGGGAGCTGTTTTTT
.	TRBV5-4	TRBJ2-7	.	12	CASGRGPYEQYF	TGTGCCAGCGGAAGAGGGCCCTACGAGCAGTACTTC
.	TRBV5-4	TRBJ1-1	.	14	CASSSQVLGTEALF	TGTGCCAGCAGCTCACAGGTCCTCGGCACTGAAGCTCTCTTT
.	TRBV6-1	TRBJ1-6	.	12	CASSDQYSPLHF	TGTGCCAGCAGTGACCAGTACTCACCCCTCCACTTT
TRBD1	TRBV7-9	TRBJ1-2	.	14	CASNRQGVGYGYTF	TGTGCCAGCAACCGACAGGGGGTGGGCTATGGCTACACCTTC
.	TRBV10-3	TRBJ1-3	once	15	CAISEYSVPGNTIYF	TGTGCCATCAGTGAGTATTCAGTTCCTGGAAACACCATATATTTT